The 15 T cell receptor beta chains reported below all come from one sample, sequenced in a study of cytomegalovirus exposure and HLA in healthy donors. A multiplex PCR was run with 60 Vbeta primers and 13 Jbeta primers. Libraries were prepared by immunoSEQ multiplex PCR; TCRdb keeps only in-frame clonotypes and omits some of them. This sample carries approximately 150,000 clones, 80% to 85% of them seen once, and the ten largest clones take about 4%. Sequenced material: PBMCs. These receptors originate from a man aged 45-65 years in good health and CMV-seropositive.

A word on this clone: Other nucleotide sequences in the sample specify the same CDR3. The rearrangement links TRBV28 to TRBJ2-7; TRBD1 matches at 7 bases. The CDR3 consists of 13 residues. Germline lookup yields CDR1 MDHEN and CDR2 SYDVKM. The V and J ends lost 3 bases and 4 bases, in that order; junction bases with no gene match: 3. CDR3 sequence: CASSLAGGYEQYF. The CDR3 DNA is TGTGCCAGCAGTTTGGCAGGGGGATACGAGCAGTACTTC.

This chain uses TRBV5-1 with TRBJ2-5, with 9 bases identical to TRBD1. The tail of the sequence fits TRBJ2-7 better, so the J call may be wrong. In germline, CDR1 is SGHRS, CDR2 YFSETQ. The CDR3 runs 14 residues. CDR3 in amino acids: CASSPGQGTDEQYF. DNA of the CDR3: TGCGCCAGCAGTCCGGGACAGGGTACCGACGAGCAGTACTTC.

There are a few counts of this clone. The genes are TRBV7-7 and TRBJ2-1; TRBD1 matches at 7 bases. The germline V gene encodes CDR1 SSHAT and CDR2 FNYEAQ (reference sequence). V gave up 4 bases and J gave up 7 bases; unmatched junction bases: 4. The CDR3 consists of 13 residues. The DNA for the CDR3 is TGTGCCAGCAGCTCGAACAGGGGTAATGAGCAGTTCTTC. This codes for CASSSNRGNEQFF.

A single count supports this clone. This rearrangement joins TRBV6-1 to TRBJ1-3; D ambiguous. Germline-derived CDR1 and CDR2 are MNHNS and SASEGT. Trimming took 5 bases from V and 1 from J, leaving 9 bases between them. This CDR3 comprises 14 residues. This chain's CDR3 is CASSTVLSGNTIYF. The CDR3 DNA is TGTGCCAGCAGTACGGTCCTTTCTGGAAACACCATATATTTT.

The rearrangement links TRBV9 to TRBJ2-3; 8 nucleotides match TRBD2. The CDR3 has 14 amino acids. Germline assignment: CDR1 SGDLS and CDR2 YYNGEE. After removal of 4 bases from V and 2 bases from J, the junction contained 3 bases not matched to a gene. CDR3 DNA: TGTGCCAGCAGCCCGGGAGGGCCCACAGATACGCAGTATTTT. It yields the protein CASSPGGPTDTQYF.

The V and J genes are TRBV30 and TRBJ1-2, with 9 bases lining up with TRBD1. The CDR3 length is 14 residues. Germline V gene lookup returns CDR1 GTSNPN and CDR2 SVGIG (reference sequence). The V segment lost 0 bases and the J segment 9 bases; nucleotides outside the gene matches: 8. CDR3 in DNA: TGTGCCTGGAGTGTACCGGGACAGGGTAACAGCTACACCTTC. Protein: CAWSVPGQGNSYTF.

This clone was counted a single time. The chain uses TRBV2 and TRBJ1-1; D might be TRBD1 (5 bases). V lost 8 bases, J lost 1 base, and 5 bases lay in between. CDR1 and CDR2 (germline): SNHLY, FYNNEI. This CDR3 contains 11 residues. The CDR3 region has the DNA TGTGCCAGCCAGGGGAACACTGAAGCTTTCTTT. It specifies CASQGNTEAFF.

The V and J genes are TRBV9 and TRBJ2-7, with D possibly TRBD1 on 6 matching bases. Germline CDR1 reads SGDLS; CDR2 reads YYNGEE. The CDR3 loop spans 14 amino acids. The germline V and J ends were trimmed by 1 base and 2 bases, with 10 bases remaining between them. CDR3 nucleotides: TGTGCCAGCAGCGTACGGGACAAACCCTACGAGCAGTACTTC. Residues: CASSVRDKPYEQYF.

This clone was seen a single time. The chain links TRBV2 to TRBJ2-5, with 10 positions matching TRBD2. This CDR3 spans 15 amino acids. Germline V gene data show CDR1 as SNHLY and CDR2 as FYNNEI. The V gene end was trimmed by 8 bases and the J gene end by 4 bases; junction bases not matched to a gene: 10. CDR3 sequence reads: CASLYQRGGGETQYF. For the CDR3, the DNA is TGTGCCAGCCTTTATCAGCGGGGGGGAGGAGAGACCCAGTACTTC.

This clone was seen once. The chain uses TRBV7-9 and TRBJ2-7; 7 bases line up with TRBD2. The CDR3 runs to 15 residues. Germline V gene sequence: CDR1 SEHNR, CDR2 FQNEAQ (reference sequence). V trimming: 0 bases; J trimming: 3 bases; junction bases outside the gene matches: 5. CDR3 DNA: TGTGCCAGCAGCTTAGCTGTAGCGGGTAGCTACGAGCAGTACTTC. Protein: CASSLAVAGSYEQYF.

The chain combines TRBV28 with TRBJ2-1, with 8 bases aligning to TRBD2. The CDR3 totals 15 residues. CDR1 is MDHEN and CDR2 is SYDVKM in the germline V gene. Trimming cost V 3 bases and J 9 bases; bases outside gene matches: 10. The CDR3 DNA is TGTGCCAGCAGTTTTTCCGGGAGGGCCCCGGGTGAGCAGTTCTTC. This codes for CASSFSGRAPGEQFF.

The chain is built from TRBV5-1 and TRBJ2-7; D is perhaps TRBD1 (6 bases). The V gene's germline CDR1 is SGHRS and CDR2 YFSETQ. The CDR3 is 16 amino acids. V dropped 2 bases and J dropped 0 bases, with 15 bases sitting between them. The CDR3 region has the DNA TGCGCCAGCAGCTTAGGTGGGACATCGAGCTCCTACGAGCAGTACTTC. Translated: CASSLGGTSSSYEQYF.

The chain has TRBV10-3 and TRBJ2-5; 11 nucleotides agree with TRBD2. The CDR3 runs to 17 residues. From germline, CDR1 is ENHRY and CDR2 SYGVKD. After removal of 3 bases from V and 2 bases from J, the junction contained 8 bases not matched to a gene. CDR3 in amino acids: CAISDVASGGKQETQYF. The CDR3 coding sequence is TGTGCCATCAGTGATGTGGCTAGCGGGGGGAAACAAGAGACCCAGTACTTC.

This chain joins TRBV28 and TRBJ2-3; a possible D gene is TRBD2 (5 bases). The germline V gene has CDR1 MDHEN and CDR2 SYDVKM. V lost 3 bases to trimming and J lost 3 bases, with 10 bases between them. This CDR3 is built from 14 residues. CDR3: CASSFRGRTDTQYF. As DNA, the CDR3 is TGTGCCAGCAGTTTCCGGGGAAGGACAGATACGCAGTATTTT.

The chain employs TRBV7-3 and TRBJ1-6; D call uncertain. CDR1 SGHTA and CDR2 FQGTGA come from the germline V gene. V was shortened by 2 bases and J by 4 bases, with 6 bases between the two germline ends. The CDR3 is 14 residues long. The CDR3 is CASSLEQYNSPLHF. In nucleotides, the CDR3 is TGTGCCAGCAGCTTAGAACAGTATAATTCACCCCTCCACTTT.